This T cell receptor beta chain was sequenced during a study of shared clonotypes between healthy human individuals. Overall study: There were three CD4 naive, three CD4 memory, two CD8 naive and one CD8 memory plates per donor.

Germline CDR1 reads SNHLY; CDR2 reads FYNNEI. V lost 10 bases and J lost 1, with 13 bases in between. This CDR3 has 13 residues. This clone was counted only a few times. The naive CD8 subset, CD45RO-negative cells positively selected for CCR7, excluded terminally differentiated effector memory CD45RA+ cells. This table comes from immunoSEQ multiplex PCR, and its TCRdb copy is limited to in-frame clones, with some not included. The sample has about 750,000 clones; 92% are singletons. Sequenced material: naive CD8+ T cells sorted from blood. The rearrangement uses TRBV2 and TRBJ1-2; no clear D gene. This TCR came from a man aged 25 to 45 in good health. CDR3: CATLNSLNYGYTF. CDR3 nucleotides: TGTGCCACCCTGAACTCGCTTAACTATGGCTACACCTTC.